Listed below are T cell receptor beta chains from one sample, sequenced in a study of blood T cell repertoires in COVID-19. TCRdb keeps only in-frame clones here, not all; method: immunoSEQ multiplex PCR. The table shows about 220,000 clones, with 70% to 85% occurring only once. Sample: peripheral blood. The receptors derive from a man over 45 with active or convalescent COVID-19. The CDR3 runs from the conserved cysteine through the conserved F or W. Each record gives: D gene, V gene, clone size, J gene, CDR3 protein, CDR3 DNA. The D gene is left open where the match is weak. Expanded clones are given a class, and other clones once, few, many or no size at all.

D: NA; V: TRBV4-3; size: NA; J: TRBJ1-3; CDR3: CASSQDSTGSGNTIYF; DNA: TGCGCCAGCAGCCAAGATAGTACGGGCTCTGGAAACACCATATATTTT
D: TRBD1; V: TRBV7-6; size: NA; J: TRBJ1-4; CDR3: CASSPGTGVEKLFF; DNA: TGTGCCAGCAGCCCCGGGACAGGGGTTGAAAAACTGTTTTTT
D: NA; V: TRBV5-6; size: NA; J: TRBJ2-3; CDR3: CASSSAVTGNTTDTQYF; DNA: TGTGCCAGCAGCAGTGCGGTAACAGGGAACACGACAGATACGCAGTATTTT
D: NA; V: TRBV5-1; size: NA; J: TRBJ2-7; CDR3: CASSQTGLGQYF; DNA: TGCGCCAGCAGTCAGACAGGTTTAGGGCAGTACTTC
D: NA; V: TRBV30; size: few; J: TRBJ1-1; CDR3: CACGAYFMNTEAFF; DNA: TGTGCCTGTGGGGCCTACTTCATGAACACTGAAGCTTTCTTT
D: NA; V: TRBV30; size: NA; J: TRBJ1-5; CDR3: CAWSAWQGGQPQHF; DNA: TGTGCCTGGAGTGCGTGGCAGGGCGGTCAGCCCCAGCATTTT
D: NA; V: TRBV18; size: once; J: TRBJ2-5; CDR3: CASSPLRGLETQYF; DNA: TGTGCCAGCTCACCACTTAGAGGTCTGGAGACCCAGTACTTC
D: TRBD2; V: TRBV5-4; size: NA; J: TRBJ2-1; CDR3: CASSFPGLYNEQFF; DNA: TGTGCCAGCAGCTTCCCGGGACTATACAATGAGCAGTTCTTC
D: NA; V: TRBV7-9; size: NA; J: TRBJ1-2; CDR3: CASSPRTVWGYTF; DNA: TGTGCCAGCAGCCCCAGGACAGTATGGGGCTACACCTTC
D: NA; V: TRBV27; size: NA; J: TRBJ1-1; CDR3: CASSLGRARTEAFF; DNA: TGTGCCAGCAGTTTAGGCAGGGCGAGAACTGAAGCTTTCTTT
D: NA; V: TRBV4-3; size: NA; J: TRBJ1-5; CDR3: CASSQGTDSYSNQPQHF; DNA: TGCGCCAGCAGCCAAGGGACGGACTCTTATAGCAATCAGCCCCAGCATTTT
D: TRBD1; V: TRBV7-9; size: NA; J: TRBJ1-1; CDR3: CASSFPTDRAGTEAFF; DNA: TGTGCCAGCAGCTTTCCCACGGACAGGGCCGGAACTGAAGCTTTCTTT
D: NA; V: TRBV7-3; size: once; J: TRBJ2-1; CDR3: CASSLGLLSYNEQFF; DNA: TGTGCCAGCAGCTTGGGACTTTTGTCCTACAATGAGCAGTTCTTC
D: TRBD1; V: TRBV28; size: NA; J: TRBJ1-2; CDR3: CASSLDDRAWGYTF; DNA: TGTGCCAGCAGTTTGGACGACAGGGCATGGGGCTACACCTTC